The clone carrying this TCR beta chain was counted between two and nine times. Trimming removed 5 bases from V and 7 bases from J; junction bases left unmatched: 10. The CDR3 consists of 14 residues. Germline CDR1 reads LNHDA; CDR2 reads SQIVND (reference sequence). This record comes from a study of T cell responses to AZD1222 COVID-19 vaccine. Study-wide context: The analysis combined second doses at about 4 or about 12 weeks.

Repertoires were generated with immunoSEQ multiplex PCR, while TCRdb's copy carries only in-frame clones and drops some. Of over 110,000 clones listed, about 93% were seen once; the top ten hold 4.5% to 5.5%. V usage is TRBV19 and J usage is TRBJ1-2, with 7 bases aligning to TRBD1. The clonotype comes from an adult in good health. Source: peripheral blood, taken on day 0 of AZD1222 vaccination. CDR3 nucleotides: TGTGCCAGTAGTCCAACCGACAGGGACGGTGGCTACACCTTC. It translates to CASSPTDRDGGYTF.